This T cell receptor beta chain was obtained from a study of breast tumors, draining lymph nodes, adjacent tissues. Study-wide results and caveats: Tumor T cell lymph node origin was a supported hypothesis, not proven. Tumor repertoires ranked between lymph nodes and nontumor tissue in diversity, with V and J gene preferences.

TCRdb itself ran the multiplex PCR reads through MiXCR, one entry per CDR3 protein. The sample includes some 120,000 distinct CDR3 sequences, about 20% of them seen just once. Breast cancer patients provided tissue from their axillary draining lymph nodes. The junction had 7 bases not matched to a gene; V was cut back by 2 bases and J by 4 bases. Germline V gives CDR1 LGHNT, CDR2 FRNRAP. This CDR3 has 17 residues. In the case of this clonotype: Its antigen is still unknown.

This clonotype was sampled from a female donor with breast cancer. Some clones in this sample may be carry-over from other donors' samples. Sequences were obtained from axillary lymph node tissue. The chain carries TRBV12-5 and TRBJ2-2; 10 nucleotides align to TRBD2. CDR3 DNA sequence: TGTGCTAGTGGTTTGTCCCTAGCGGGAGAGATCACCGGGGAGCTGTTTTTT. Its protein product is CASGLSLAGEITGELFF.